Below are 12 T cell receptor beta chains sequenced from a single sample in a study of T-cell reconstitution after alpha-beta-depleted transplantation in children. Unique molecular identifiers were incorporated when the TCRbeta library was constructed. TCRdb re-called the PCR reads through MiXCR, storing one row per CDR3 protein. The data contain fewer than 750,000 distinct CDR3 sequences, 23% of them singletons. The source material was PBMCs, mostly from graft donor cells, sampled 360 days after TCRalphabeta/CD19-depleted stem cell transplant. Receptor source: a boy under two years old who had a stem cell transplant for acute myeloid leukemia, so the T cells may come from the graft donor.

In DNA form, the CDR3 reads TGTGCCAGCAGCATCTTAAGCACAGATACGCAGTATTTT. It is translated as CASSILSTDTQYF. The gene calls are TRBV5-5 and TRBJ2-3; D is unclear. Trimming removed 4 bases from V and 0 bases from J, with 6 bases in between. The CDR3 loop spans 13 amino acids. CDR1 SGHKS and CDR2 YYEKEE come from the germline V gene (reference sequence).

This clonotype was seen a few times. The gene calls are TRBV28 and TRBJ2-3; TRBD2 aligns across 9 bases. Per the germline V gene, CDR1 is MDHEN and CDR2 is SYDVKM. Unmatched junction bases numbered 6, after V lost 7 bases and J lost 4 bases. CDR3 length: 14 residues. DNA of the CDR3: TGTGCCAGCATCGCGGGGGGGGCGGCAGATACGCAGTATTTT. Protein product: CASIAGGAADTQYF.

The chain has TRBV18 and TRBJ2-7, with 7 bases matching TRBD1. The germline V gene has CDR1 KGHSH and CDR2 LQKENI. V was clipped by 5 bases and J by 2 bases; unmatched bases: 6. The CDR3 has 14 residues. The CDR3 sequence is CASSATGIAYEQYV. For the CDR3, the DNA is TGTGCCAGCTCAGCGACAGGGATTGCCTACGAGCAGTACGTC.

This chain links TRBV3-1 with TRBJ2-5, with D possibly called TRBD1 or TRBD2 (7 bases each). The length of the CDR3 is 15 residues. Trimming pared 4 bases from V and 2 bases from J, leaving 14 bases between. Germline V lookup: CDR1 LGHDT, CDR2 YNNKEL (reference sequence). The CDR3 spells CASSPRGGTQETQYF. CDR3 in DNA: TGTGCCAGCAGCCCCAGGGGGGGTACACAAGAGACCCAGTACTTC.

The sample holds a few counts of this clonotype. The chain employs TRBV4-3 and TRBJ1-2; D remains ambiguous. With 0 bases removed from V and 3 bases from J, the gap between germline ends came to 8 bases. There are 14 residues in the CDR3. The V gene's germline CDR1 is LGHNA and CDR2 YSLEER. In DNA form, the CDR3 reads TGCGCCAGCAGCCAAGATTCCCATGACTATGGCTACACCTTC. Amino acids: CASSQDSHDYGYTF.

This clonotype was seen at least ten times. The CDR3 sequence: CASSYSGDTASAGELFF. CDR3 DNA: TGTGCCAGCAGTTACTCGGGGGACACGGCAAGCGCCGGGGAGCTGTTTTTT. V gene TRBV6-5 combines with J gene TRBJ2-2; a weak D match, TRBD1 (6 bases). Germline CDR1 reads MNHEY; CDR2 reads SVGAGI. Deletions cut 0 bases from V and 6 bases from J, with 17 bases between. The CDR3 sequence is 17 residues long.

The CDR3 reads CSVSGGMRYTEAFF. As DNA, the CDR3 is TGCAGCGTGTCGGGGGGGATGCGATACACTGAAGCTTTCTTT. V is TRBV29-1 and J is TRBJ1-1; possibly TRBD1 for D (5 bases). CDR3 length: 14 amino acids. Trimming cost V 6 bases and J 3 bases, with 17 bases left between them. Germline V gene lookup returns CDR1 SQVTM and CDR2 ANQGSEA.

This clonotype was observed a few times. The rearrangement uses TRBV15 and TRBJ1-3; possible D gene TRBD1, 5 bases. The CDR3 is 18 residues long. The germline V and J ends were trimmed by 1 base and 0 bases, with 16 bases remaining between them. Germline CDR1 LNHNV, CDR2 YYDKDF (reference sequence). As DNA, the CDR3 is TGTGCCACCAGCAGAGGAGGGGCAGGCCCGCTCTCTGGAAACACCATATATTTT. Its protein is CATSRGGAGPLSGNTIYF.

The rearrangement joins TRBV20-1 to TRBJ2-3; tentative D call: TRBD1 (6 bases). The CDR3 spans 15 residues. Trimming removed 6 bases at V and 4 bases at J, with 20 bases between. Germline CDR1 is DFQATT and CDR2 is SNEGSKA (reference sequence). CDR3 DNA: TGCAGTGCCGTAAGGCTGGGACACCTCGCAGATACGCAGTATTTT. Protein product: CSAVRLGHLADTQYF.

This clonotype was found many times. This chain uses TRBV21-1 with TRBJ2-1; the table's D call, TRBD2, has no DNA check behind it. TRBV21-1 is designated a pseudogene. The CDR3 sequence is 16 residues long. In DNA, the CDR3 is TGTGCCAGCAGCAAAGTGAGGCTAGCGGGCAACAATGAGCAGTTCTTC. Translated: CASSKVRLAGNNEQFF.

The chain recombines TRBV20-1 with TRBJ2-3; no firm D call. In germline, CDR1 is DFQATT, CDR2 SNEGSKA (reference sequence). The CDR3 consists of 12 residues. Trimming took 4 bases from V and 4 from J, leaving 9 bases between them. The CDR3 DNA is TGCAGTGCTACCCTGAGCCCAGATACGCAGTATTTT. The encoded protein is CSATLSPDTQYF.

This clonotype was observed a handful of times. J is TRBJ2-5 and V is TRBV30; 8 bases line up with TRBD1. CDR3 length equals 13 residues. The germline CDR1 and CDR2 sequences are GTSNPN and SVGIG (reference sequence). V dropped 5 bases and J dropped 5; count of bases not matched to a gene: 7. In DNA, the CDR3 is TGTGCCTGGGGACAGGGAGGACGGGAGACCCAGTACTTC. Translating it yields CAWGQGGRETQYF. The full variable domain, rest sourced from reference TRBV30 and TRBJ2-5, is SQTIHQWPATLVQPVGSPLSLECTVEGTSNPNLYWYRQAAGRGLQLLFYSVGIGQISSEVPQNLSASRPQDRQFILSSKKLLLSDSGFYLCAWGQGGRETQYFGPGTRLLVL.